The clone carrying this T cell receptor (beta chain) came up once. No antigen is known for it. Unrecorded immune exposures were likely, despite nominal health at sampling. This sample is drawn from a study of cytomegalovirus exposure and HLA in healthy donors. PCR amplification relied on 60 Vbeta primers (plus 13 Jbeta primers). Authors' data handling: In a later analysis, 75 million to 95 million unique TCR beta chains included roughly 11 million shared by two or more donors. Data came from immunoSEQ multiplex PCR; TCRdb stores just in-frame clones and leaves some out. That table supplies the V and J calls and clone size; D and trimming were determined from the DNA. The table includes 180,000 or so clones, 82% detected once. Findings of the study overall: Specific recognition of CMV antigens was confirmed in vitro for a few chains (all CMV-associated). As a later analysis showed, a missense DCLRE1C variant was linked to trimming of TCR beta V- and J-genes.

The germline V and J ends were trimmed by 3 bases and 12 bases, with 15 bases remaining between them. The CDR3 is 13 residues long. Germline values: CDR1 KGHSH, CDR2 LQKENI. The TCR sequence derives from a male donor in good health and CMV-seronegative. This chain links TRBV18 with TRBJ2-4, with a possible D match to TRBD1 (5 bases). Sequenced sample: PBMCs. CDR3 DNA sequence: TGTGCCAGCTCACCGAAGACACAGGCCCATCAGTACTTC. Protein sequence: CASSPKTQAHQYF.